The 32 T cell receptor beta chains below were found in one sample sequenced in a study of T-cell reconstitution after alpha-beta-depleted transplantation in children. The TCRbeta library was prepared with unique molecular identifiers. In TCRdb, the PCR reads were re-called with MiXCR into one record per CDR3 protein. The table shows about 460,000 distinct CDR3 sequences, with roughly a tenth occurring only once. Sequencing was performed on PBMCs, taken before TCRalphabeta/CD19-depleted stem cell transplant. The receptors here all came from a child aged 2 to 10 with inherited bone marrow failure, due to receive a stem cell transplant.

Points on this clonotype: A much larger clone sits a single nucleotide away, making a read error possible. DNA for the CDR3: TGTGCCTGGAGTGGGGGTTTGGGCAAACAGCCCCAGCATTTT. Translating it yields CAWSGGLGKQPQHF. The rearrangement joins TRBV30 to TRBJ1-5; D uncertain. CDR3 size: 14 residues. In germline, CDR1 is GTSNPN, CDR2 SVGIG (reference sequence).

The genes are TRBV27 and TRBJ2-7; no clear D gene. Germline V gene sequence: CDR1 MNHEY, CDR2 SMNVEV (reference sequence). The CDR3 length is 15 residues. V was shortened by 1 base and J by 2 bases, with 12 bases between the two germline ends. CDR3 bases: TGTGCCAGCAGTTTATACCCTCCTGTAACCTACGAGCAGTACTTC. Its protein is CASSLYPPVTYEQYF.

The table lists this clonotype with many counts. The chain combines TRBV11-2 with TRBJ2-1; D gene unclear. The CDR3 loop spans 17 amino acids. Germline V gene sequence: CDR1 SGHAT, CDR2 FQNNGV. V was trimmed by 3 bases and J by 5 bases, leaving 20 bases between them. The CDR3 protein is CASSFFYYKTGDNEQFF. CDR3 DNA: TGTGCCAGCAGCTTTTTTTATTATAAGACTGGAGACAATGAGCAGTTCTTC.

CDR3 sequence reads: CASSPRLGVSNYGYTF. CDR3 coding DNA: TGCGCCAGCAGCCCCCGTTTGGGGGTTTCTAACTATGGCTACACCTTC. The chain recombines TRBV4-1 with TRBJ1-2, with D perhaps matching TRBD1 (5 bases). The ends were cut back, 4 bases at V and 0 bases at J, with 15 bases in the middle. This CDR3 is built from 16 residues. Germline V gene lookup returns CDR1 MGHRA and CDR2 YSYEKL.

This sequence joins TRBV20-1 and TRBJ1-1; possible D gene TRBD1, 5 bases. This CDR3 comprises 15 residues. From germline, CDR1 is DFQATT and CDR2 SNEGSKA (reference sequence). V was pared by 1 base and J by 3 bases, with 15 bases between. The CDR3 coding sequence is TGCAGTGCTAGAGGGTTGTGGGGGGTGGACACTGAAGCTTTCTTT. Translating it yields CSARGLWGVDTEAFF.

The chain recombines TRBV2 with TRBJ2-2, with 12 bases that match TRBD2. This CDR3 spans 17 amino acids. From germline, CDR1 is SNHLY and CDR2 FYNNEI. The V and J ends lost 6 bases and 5 bases, in that order; junction bases with no gene match: 10. CDR3 residues: CASRDPSGRAMTGELFF. The CDR3 coding sequence is TGTGCCAGCAGAGACCCTAGCGGGAGGGCCATGACCGGGGAGCTGTTTTTT.

The chain employs TRBV20-1 and TRBJ2-7; TRBD2 matches at 8 bases. Trimming took 5 bases from V and 0 from J; bases not matched to a gene: 12. Germline loops: CDR1 DFQATT, CDR2 SNEGSKA (reference sequence). This CDR3 has 16 amino acids. The chain's CDR3 is CSAPALAGPSSYEQYF. In DNA, the CDR3 is TGCAGTGCTCCGGCCTTAGCGGGACCTAGCTCCTACGAGCAGTACTTC.

This clonotype was counted ten times or more. The genes are TRBV12-3 or TRBV12-4 and TRBJ1-5; possibly TRBD1 for D (6 bases). The CDR3 contains 14 residues. V gave up 6 bases and J gave up 7 bases, with 16 bases separating them. Here the CDR3 reads CASRIGTQGQPQHF. The CDR3 nucleotides read TGTGCCAGCAGAATAGGGACCCAGGGGCAGCCCCAGCATTTT.

The V call is TRBV9, the J call TRBJ2-5, with TRBD1 matching 7 bases. The CDR3 spans 14 residues. CDR1 and CDR2 from the germline V gene are SGDLS and YYNGEE. Germline trimming cut 0 bases from V and 5 bases from J; bases unmatched to any gene: 4. The CDR3 loop is CASSVETGRETQYF. CDR3 DNA: TGTGCCAGCAGCGTAGAGACAGGGCGGGAGACCCAGTACTTC.

This clonotype occurred many times. The DNA for the CDR3 is TGCGCCAGCAGGGGGGACTACGAGCAGTACTTC. Its translation is CASRGDYEQYF. This chain uses TRBV10-2 with TRBJ2-7, with D perhaps being TRBD1 or TRBD2 (5 bases each). This CDR3 comprises 11 residues. V was cut by 6 bases and J by 3 bases, with 6 bases left in between. Germline loops: CDR1 WSHSY, CDR2 SAAADI.

This clonotype appeared many times. The V and J genes are TRBV29-1 and TRBJ1-1; possible D gene TRBD1, 5 bases. The CDR3 loop spans 12 amino acids. The germline V gene encodes CDR1 SQVTM and CDR2 ANQGSEA. V lost 7 bases and J lost 6, with 15 bases in between. CDR3 sequence reads: CSGLTPGPEAFF. CDR3 DNA: TGCAGCGGCCTCACACCAGGGCCTGAAGCTTTCTTT.

At least ten counts were recorded for this clonotype. V usage is TRBV12-3 or TRBV12-4 and J usage is TRBJ2-7; no reliable D call. This CDR3 spans 14 amino acids. Trimming removed 2 bases from V and 5 bases from J, with 13 bases in between. The CDR3 loop reads CASSLSGSPDEQYF. The CDR3 DNA sequence: TGTGCCAGCAGTTTATCAGGCTCTCCTGACGAGCAGTACTTC.

This clonotype came up many times. For the CDR3, the DNA is TGCAGCGTTGATGCTACTAGCACAGATACGCAGTATTTT. This gives the protein CSVDATSTDTQYF. V and J are TRBV29-1 and TRBJ2-3; no definite D call. CDR3 size: 13 residues. V was trimmed by 3 bases and J by 0 bases, leaving 7 bases between them. CDR1 SQVTM and CDR2 ANQGSEA come from the germline V gene.

There are many counts of this clonotype. This CDR3 is CSVARTSGGQYF. As DNA, the CDR3 is TGCAGCGTTGCCCGGACTAGCGGGGGCCAGTACTTC. The gene calls are TRBV29-1 and TRBJ2-7; 13 nucleotides match TRBD2. Per germline, CDR1 SQVTM and CDR2 ANQGSEA. Trimming cost V 4 bases and J 10 bases; bases outside gene matches: 4. The CDR3 covers 12 residues.

This clonotype was seen ten or more times. The genes are TRBV28 and TRBJ2-7; D is undetermined. CDR1 MDHEN and CDR2 SYDVKM come from the germline V gene. The germline V and J ends were trimmed by 6 bases and 4 bases, with 10 bases remaining between them. The CDR3 loop spans 12 amino acids. CDR3 sequence (DNA): TGTGCCAGCAGAACTCCCCAATACGAGCAGTACTTC. Translating it yields CASRTPQYEQYF. Based on the CDR3 plus reference TRBV28 and TRBJ2-7, the full variable domain is DVKVTQSSRYLVKRTGEKVFLECVQDMDHENMFWYRQDPGLGLRLIYFSYDVKMKEKGDIPEGYSVSREKKERFSLILESASTNQTSMYLCASRTPQYEQYFGPGTRLTVT.

Concerning this clonotype: Given a much more abundant clone one base away, this may be a read error. The rearrangement joins TRBV29-1 to TRBJ2-7, with D possibly matching TRBD2 (5 bases). V lost 3 bases and J lost 5, with 23 bases in between. This CDR3 is built from 16 residues. Per the germline V gene, CDR1 is SQVTM and CDR2 is ANQGSEA. CDR3 in DNA: TGCAGCGTTGAGGCTCTCGGCGGGCAGTCAATTCACGAGCAGTACTTC. It is translated as CSVEALGGQSIHEQYF.

Ten or more counts support this clonotype. The chain recombines TRBV27 with TRBJ1-5; 8 positions agree with TRBD1. There are 14 residues in the CDR3. Germline loops: CDR1 MNHEY, CDR2 SMNVEV (reference sequence). Trimming took 2 bases from V and 4 from J; bases not matched to a gene: 1. The CDR3 sequence: CASSLRQGNQPQHF. DNA for the CDR3: TGTGCCAGCAGTTTACGACAGGGGAATCAGCCCCAGCATTTT.

The sample holds many counts of this clonotype. This chain connects TRBV20-1 to TRBJ1-2, with D tentatively TRBD1 (6 bases). Deletions cut 6 bases from V and 6 bases from J, with 14 bases between. The CDR3 sequence is 12 residues long. Germline values: CDR1 DFQATT, CDR2 SNEGSKA (reference sequence). CDR3 nucleotide sequence: TGCAGTGCCAGGACAGTTTGGGATGGCTACACCTTC. Protein sequence: CSARTVWDGYTF.

This clonotype has only a few counts. The CDR3 DNA follows: TGTGCCAGCAGCTTAGTCCGGCCCCTCGGGTCTGTCTACGAGCAGTACTTC. Translation gives CASSLVRPLGSVYEQYF. The chain carries TRBV7-2 and TRBJ2-7; D gene unclear. V was trimmed by 1 base and J by 3 bases, leaving 19 bases between them. CDR3 length: 17 residues. Germline CDR1 SGHTA, CDR2 FQGNSA. The whole variable domain, filled in from reference TRBV7-2 and TRBJ2-7, reads GAGVSQSPSNKVTEKGKDVELRCDPISGHTALYWYRQSLGQGLEFLIYFQGNSAPDKSGLPSDRFSAERTGGSVSTLTIQRTQQEDSAVYLCASSLVRPLGSVYEQYFGPGTRLTVT.

At least ten counts were recorded for this clonotype. The chain joins TRBV12-3 or TRBV12-4 to TRBJ2-5; 8 bases align to TRBD1. V dropped 6 bases and J dropped 4; count of bases not matched to a gene: 7. The CDR3 extends over 14 amino acids. The CDR3 protein is CASSRGTGPETQYF. The CDR3 coding sequence is TGTGCCAGCAGCCGCGGGACAGGCCCAGAGACCCAGTACTTC.

This clonotype was counted many times. V gene TRBV29-1 combines with J gene TRBJ2-1; tentative D call: TRBD2 (7 bases). CDR1 and CDR2 from the germline V gene are SQVTM and ANQGSEA. The V and J ends lost 3 bases and 5 bases respectively, with 11 bases between them. CDR3 size: 13 residues. The DNA of the CDR3 is TGCAGCGTTGATTGGGGGGGCCACAATGAGCAGTTCTTC. It is translated as CSVDWGGHNEQFF.

A word on this clonotype: A much larger clone lies a single base off, so this may be a read error. The rearrangement links TRBV3-1 to TRBJ2-1; 8 nucleotides align to TRBD2. Losses at the gene ends were 4 bases for V and 7 bases for J; bases not matched to a gene: 15. CDR3 size: 17 residues. CDR1 and CDR2 from the germline V gene are LGHDT and YNNKEL (reference sequence). Written as DNA, the CDR3 is TGTGCCAGCAGCCTCTGGGGACTAGTGGGAGCGGGAAATGAGCAGTTCTTC. Amino acids: CASSLWGLVGAGNEQFF.

There are many counts of this clonotype. The chain employs TRBV20-1 and TRBJ2-7; D might be TRBD2 (6 bases). Deletions cut 6 bases from V and 4 bases from J, with 19 bases between. Germline values: CDR1 DFQATT, CDR2 SNEGSKA (reference sequence). The CDR3 extends over 14 amino acids. The CDR3 is CSADAGGIVYEQYF. The DNA of the CDR3 is TGCAGTGCGGACGCCGGGGGAATAGTTTACGAGCAGTACTTC.

This clonotype was seen at least ten times. J is TRBJ2-2 and V is TRBV4-3, with 7 bases lining up with TRBD2. CDR3 length: 17 amino acids. Trimming cost V 1 base and J 3 bases; bases outside gene matches: 8. CDR1 and CDR2 from the germline V gene are LGHNA and YSLEER. The CDR3 bases are TGCGCCAGCAGCCAAGGGGGGGAGGGCCCCTACACCGGGGAGCTGTTTTTT. Protein sequence: CASSQGGEGPYTGELFF.

The chain combines TRBV20-1 with TRBJ2-6, with 9 bases identical to TRBD1. The CDR3 length is 15 residues. Germline values: CDR1 DFQATT, CDR2 SNEGSKA (reference sequence). The ends lost 6 bases at V and 3 bases at J; junction bases unmatched: 6. The CDR3 protein is CSATGTGSGANVLTF. The CDR3 region has the DNA TGCAGTGCCACCGGGACAGGGAGTGGGGCCAACGTCCTGACTTTC.

This clonotype was counted many times. The chain joins TRBV10-3 to TRBJ2-4; D possibly corresponds to TRBD1 (7 bases). There are 15 residues in the CDR3. With 6 bases removed from V and 0 bases from J, the gap between germline ends came to 12 bases. Per the germline V gene, CDR1 is ENHRY and CDR2 is SYGVKD. For the CDR3, the DNA is TGTGCCATCAGCCCAGGGGGGCTAGCCAAAAACATTCAGTACTTC. Protein sequence: CAISPGGLAKNIQYF.

The chain combines TRBV7-6 with TRBJ1-6; TRBD1 agrees at 7 bases. V shed 7 bases, J shed 7 bases, and the junction held 10 bases outside the gene matches. This CDR3 region has 15 residues. Per the germline V gene, CDR1 is SGHVS and CDR2 is FNYEAQ. The CDR3 loop reads CASITRQGENSPLHF. CDR3 sequence (DNA): TGTGCCAGCATCACCAGACAGGGCGAGAATTCACCCCTCCACTTT.

This clonotype was counted ten times or more. The chain recombines TRBV28 with TRBJ1-2; TRBD1 matches 8 bases. Germline V gene sequence: CDR1 MDHEN, CDR2 SYDVKM. Unmatched junction bases numbered 5, after V lost 5 bases and J lost 3 bases. The CDR3 contains 14 residues. CDR3 in amino acids: CASSPGQGDYGYTF. CDR3 DNA: TGTGCCAGCAGTCCAGGACAGGGAGACTATGGCTACACCTTC.

This clonotype has at least ten counts. The rearrangement links TRBV7-2 to TRBJ2-1; TRBD2 matches at 13 bases. The CDR3 extends over 21 amino acids. The germline V gene encodes CDR1 SGHTA and CDR2 FQGNSA. Trimming at V came to 5 bases and at J to 3 bases, leaving 19 bases not matched to a gene. CDR3 nucleotides: TGTGCCAGCAGCCCCCCTCCGGGACTAGCGGGAACGGGAAGGGACTACAATGAGCAGTTCTTC. It specifies CASSPPPGLAGTGRDYNEQFF.

This clonotype was recorded many times. The chain couples TRBV29-1 to TRBJ2-5; the D gene could be TRBD1 or TRBD2 (5 bases each). Germline-derived CDR1 and CDR2 are SQVTM and ANQGSEA. V lost 7 bases, J lost 5 bases, and 23 bases lay in between. The CDR3 runs 15 residues. The CDR3 bases are TGCAGCGCCGCTCCGGGACCGAGGGCCGGTGAGACCCAGTACTTC. Translated: CSAAPGPRAGETQYF.

This clonotype was counted ten times or more. The chain uses TRBV10-3 and TRBJ1-4; weak D call: TRBD1 (6 bases). Trimming stripped 0 bases from V and 7 bases from J, with 15 bases between. CDR3 length equals 16 residues. Germline-derived CDR1 and CDR2 are ENHRY and SYGVKD. This CDR3 reads CAISESTPGDIEKLFF. CDR3 in DNA: TGTGCCATCAGTGAGTCGACTCCAGGGGACATTGAAAAACTGTTTTTT.

There are many counts of this clonotype. The chain carries TRBV7-2 and TRBJ2-7; unclear D gene. Germline lookup yields CDR1 SGHTA and CDR2 FQGNSA. The CDR3 has 13 residues. Between the trimmed V and J ends, which lost 4 bases and 0 bases, there was a span of 7 bases. The CDR3 DNA follows: TGTGCCAGCAGCTCCTGGCCCTCCTACGAGCAGTACTTC. Residues: CASSSWPSYEQYF.